This T cell receptor beta chain was retrieved from a study of CD8 T cells in Susac syndrome. Random hexamers were used to reverse transcribe the RNA input (roughly 0.5 to 1 ug). From the immunoSEQ multiplex PCR reads, TCRdb called clonotypes with MiXCR, one entry per CDR3 protein. The table records tens of thousands of distinct CDR3 sequences, about 96% of them present only once. Trimming shortened V by 5 bases and J by 2 bases, and 12 bases separated the two germline ends. CDR3 length equals 14 residues. Sequenced input: CD8+ T cells from PBMCs. The chain carries TRBV12-3 or TRBV12-4 and TRBJ2-5, with D possibly matching TRBD2 (5 bases). This TCR came from a human donor with Susac syndrome. CDR3 amino acids: CASSETTLQETQYF. The CDR3 DNA reads as TGTGCCAGCAGTGAGACTACGCTACAAGAGACCCAGTACTTC.